The clone carrying this T cell receptor beta chain was picked up a small number of times. This sample is drawn from a study of cytomegalovirus exposure and HLA in healthy donors. The study ran its PCR with 60 Vbeta and 13 Jbeta primers. Assay used: immunoSEQ multiplex PCR; TCRdb lists only in-frame clones, some missing. The data hold roughly 200,000 clones, with around 75% observed a single time. Trimming removed 5 bases from V and 0 bases from J, with 13 bases in between. In germline, CDR1 is ENHRY, CDR2 SYGVKD. The length of the CDR3 is 15 residues. The chain couples TRBV10-3 to TRBJ1-1; D perhaps matches TRBD1 (6 bases). The material sequenced was PBMCs. The TCR originated in a male donor in good health and CMV-seronegative. The CDR3 loop reads CAISRTDQMNTEAFF. The CDR3 nucleotides read TGTGCCATCAGTAGGACAGATCAGATGAACACTGAAGCTTTCTTT.